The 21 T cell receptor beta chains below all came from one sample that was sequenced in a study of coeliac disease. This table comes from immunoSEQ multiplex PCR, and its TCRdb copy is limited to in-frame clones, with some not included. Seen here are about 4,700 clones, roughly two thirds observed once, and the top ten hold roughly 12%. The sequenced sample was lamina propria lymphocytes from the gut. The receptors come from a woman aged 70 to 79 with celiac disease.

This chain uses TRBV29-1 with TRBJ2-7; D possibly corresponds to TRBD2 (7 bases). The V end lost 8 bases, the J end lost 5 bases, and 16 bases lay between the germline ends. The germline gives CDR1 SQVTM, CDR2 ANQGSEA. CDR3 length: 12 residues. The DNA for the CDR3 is TGCAGCTTCCTAGGGGGGGGGCACGAGCAGTACTTC. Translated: CSFLGGGHEQYF.

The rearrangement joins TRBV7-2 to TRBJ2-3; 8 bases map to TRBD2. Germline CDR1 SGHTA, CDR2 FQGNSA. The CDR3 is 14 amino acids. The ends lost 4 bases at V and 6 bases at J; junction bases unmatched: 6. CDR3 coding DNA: TGTGCCAGCAGCTCGGGACTAGAGGGGGATACGCAGTATTTT. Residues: CASSSGLEGDTQYF. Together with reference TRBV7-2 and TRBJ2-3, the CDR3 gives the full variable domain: GAGVSQSPSNKVTEKGKDVELRCDPISGHTALYWYRQSLGQGLEFLIYFQGNSAPDKSGLPSDRFSAERTGGSVSTLTIQRTQQEDSAVYLCASSSGLEGDTQYFGPGTRLTVL.

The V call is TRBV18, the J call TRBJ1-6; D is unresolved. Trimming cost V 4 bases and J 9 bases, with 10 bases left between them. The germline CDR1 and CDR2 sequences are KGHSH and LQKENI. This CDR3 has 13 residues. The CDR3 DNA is TGTGCCAGCTCACTGAAGGAGGGTTCACCCCTCCACTTT. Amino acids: CASSLKEGSPLHF.

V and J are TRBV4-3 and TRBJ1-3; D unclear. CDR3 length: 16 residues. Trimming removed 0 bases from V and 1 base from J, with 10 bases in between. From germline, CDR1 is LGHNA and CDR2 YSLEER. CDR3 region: CASSQESRSSGNTIYF. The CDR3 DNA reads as TGCGCCAGCAGCCAAGAATCCCGGTCTTCTGGAAACACCATATATTTT.

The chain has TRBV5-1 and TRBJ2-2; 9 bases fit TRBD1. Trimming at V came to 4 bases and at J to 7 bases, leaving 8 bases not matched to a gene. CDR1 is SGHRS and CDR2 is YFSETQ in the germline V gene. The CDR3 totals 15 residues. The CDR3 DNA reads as TGCGCCAGCAGCCCAGACAGGGGGTTCGGCGGGGAGCTGTTTTTT. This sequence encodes CASSPDRGFGGELFF.

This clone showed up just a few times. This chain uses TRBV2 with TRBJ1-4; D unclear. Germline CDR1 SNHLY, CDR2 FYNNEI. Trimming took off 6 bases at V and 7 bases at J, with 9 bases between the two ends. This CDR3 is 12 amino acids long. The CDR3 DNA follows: TGTGCCAGCAGAGAACCGGGTGAAAAACTGTTTTTT. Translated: CASREPGEKLFF.

The CDR3, as DNA: TGCGCCAGCAGCCAACAGGGGTTTAGTGAAAAACTGTTTTTT. This codes for CASSQQGFSEKLFF. The V gene is TRBV4-3, the J gene TRBJ1-4, with a tentative D call TRBD1 (6 bases). The CDR3 is made up of 14 amino acids. Germline values: CDR1 LGHNA, CDR2 YSLEER. With 2 bases removed from V and 7 bases from J, the gap between germline ends came to 11 bases.

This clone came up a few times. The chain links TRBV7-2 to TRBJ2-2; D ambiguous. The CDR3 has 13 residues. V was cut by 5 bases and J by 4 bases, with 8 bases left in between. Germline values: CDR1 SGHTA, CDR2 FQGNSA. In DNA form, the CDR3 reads TGTGCCAGCAGCCCTATAAGCACCGGGGAGCTGTTTTTT. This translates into CASSPISTGELFF.

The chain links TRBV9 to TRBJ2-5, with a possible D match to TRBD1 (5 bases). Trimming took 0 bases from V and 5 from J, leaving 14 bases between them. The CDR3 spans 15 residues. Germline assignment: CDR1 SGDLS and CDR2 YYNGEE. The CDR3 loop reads CASSVEGLVGETQYF. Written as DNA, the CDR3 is TGTGCCAGCAGCGTAGAGGGGCTAGTCGGGGAGACCCAGTACTTC.

The DNA for the CDR3 is TGCGCCAGCAGCCAAGATTCAGACCAAGAGACCCAGTACTTC. This translates into CASSQDSDQETQYF. The V gene is TRBV4-1, the J gene TRBJ2-5; D is unclear. V was clipped by 0 bases and J by 0 bases, with 5 bases between them. Per germline, CDR1 MGHRA and CDR2 YSYEKL. The CDR3 is 14 amino acids.

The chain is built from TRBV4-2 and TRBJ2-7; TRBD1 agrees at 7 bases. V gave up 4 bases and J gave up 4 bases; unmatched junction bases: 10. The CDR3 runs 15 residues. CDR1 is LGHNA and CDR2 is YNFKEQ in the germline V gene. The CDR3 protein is CASSRDNRGSYEQYF. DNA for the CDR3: TGTGCCAGCAGCCGAGATAACAGGGGAAGTTACGAGCAGTACTTC.

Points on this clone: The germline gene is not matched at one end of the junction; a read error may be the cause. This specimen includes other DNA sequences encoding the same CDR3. The chain's CDR3 is CASSSLRTGYSANYGYTF. As DNA, the CDR3 is TGTGCCAGTAGTTCGCTTAGGACAGGGTACTCAGCTAACTATGGCTACACCTTC. The gene calls are TRBV27 and TRBJ1-2; 8 bases line up with TRBD1. The CDR3 length is 18 residues. Germline V gene data show CDR1 as MNHEY and CDR2 as SMNVEV (reference sequence).

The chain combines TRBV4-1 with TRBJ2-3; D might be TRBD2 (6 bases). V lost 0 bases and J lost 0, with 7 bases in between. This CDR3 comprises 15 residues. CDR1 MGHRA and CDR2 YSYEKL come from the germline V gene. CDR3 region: CASSQDGTSTDTQYF. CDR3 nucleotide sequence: TGCGCCAGCAGCCAAGACGGGACTAGCACAGATACGCAGTATTTT.

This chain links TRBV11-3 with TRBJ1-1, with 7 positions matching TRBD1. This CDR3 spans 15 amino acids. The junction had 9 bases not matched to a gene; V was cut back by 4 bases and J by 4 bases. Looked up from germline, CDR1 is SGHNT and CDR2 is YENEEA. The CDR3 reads CASSSGQRKITEAFF. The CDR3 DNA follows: TGTGCCAGCAGCTCGGGACAGAGAAAGATCACTGAAGCTTTCTTT.

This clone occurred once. CDR3: CASSRGLLAGLETQYF. For the CDR3, the DNA is TGTGCCAGCAGCAGGGGCCTACTAGCGGGGTTGGAGACCCAGTACTTC. The chain uses TRBV7-7 and TRBJ2-5, with TRBD2 matching over 10 bases. This CDR3 is built from 16 residues. With V trimmed by 5 bases and J by 5 bases, 11 bases remained unmatched. CDR1 is SSHAT and CDR2 is FNYEAQ in the germline V gene (reference sequence).

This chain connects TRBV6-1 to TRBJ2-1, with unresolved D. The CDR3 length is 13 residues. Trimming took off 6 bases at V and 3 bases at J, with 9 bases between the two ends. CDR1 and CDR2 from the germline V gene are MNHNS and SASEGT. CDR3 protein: CASRAVDYNEQFF. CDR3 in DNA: TGTGCCAGCAGGGCGGTGGACTACAATGAGCAGTTCTTC.

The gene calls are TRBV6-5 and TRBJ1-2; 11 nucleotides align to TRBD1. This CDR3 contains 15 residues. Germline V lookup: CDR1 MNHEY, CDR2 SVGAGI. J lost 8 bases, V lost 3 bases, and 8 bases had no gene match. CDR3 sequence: CASSYGGQGGFGYTF. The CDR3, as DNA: TGTGCCAGCAGTTATGGGGGACAGGGGGGATTCGGCTACACCTTC.

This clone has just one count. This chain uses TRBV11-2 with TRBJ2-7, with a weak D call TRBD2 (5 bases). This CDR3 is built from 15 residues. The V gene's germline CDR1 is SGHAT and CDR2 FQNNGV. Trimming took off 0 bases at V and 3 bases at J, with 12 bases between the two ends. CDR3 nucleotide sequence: TGTGCCAGCAGCTTAGAGCCGGGAATGAGCTACGAGCAGTACTTC. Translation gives CASSLEPGMSYEQYF.

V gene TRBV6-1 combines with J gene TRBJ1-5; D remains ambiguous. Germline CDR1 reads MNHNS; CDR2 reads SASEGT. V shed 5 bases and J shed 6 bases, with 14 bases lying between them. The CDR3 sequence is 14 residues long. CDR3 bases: TGTGCCAGCAGTCCCTGGGGAGCCAGTCAGCCCCAGCATTTT. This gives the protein CASSPWGASQPQHF.

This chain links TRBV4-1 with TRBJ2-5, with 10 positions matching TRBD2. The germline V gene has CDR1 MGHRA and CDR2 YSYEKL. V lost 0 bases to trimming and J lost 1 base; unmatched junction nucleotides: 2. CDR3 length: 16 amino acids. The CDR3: CASSQDGTSAQETQYF. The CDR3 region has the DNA TGCGCCAGCAGCCAAGATGGGACTAGCGCCCAAGAGACCCAGTACTTC.

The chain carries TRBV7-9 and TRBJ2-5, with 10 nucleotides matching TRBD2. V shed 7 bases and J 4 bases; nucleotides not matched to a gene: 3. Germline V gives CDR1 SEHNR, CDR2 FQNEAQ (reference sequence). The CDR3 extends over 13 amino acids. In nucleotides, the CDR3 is TGTGCCAGCAAGCGGGGGGGCCCAGAGACCCAGTACTTC. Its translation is CASKRGGPETQYF.